Reported below is one TCR beta chain. The antigen it recognizes is unknown. No base quality values were provided; no much bigger clone lies one nucleotide off. This specimen belongs to a study of blood T cell repertoires in COVID-19 (dated by TCRdb to 2020 to 2022). General notes on the study: Samples from collaborators originated in the United States, Italy and Spain and spanned both the acute and convalescent phases of COVID-19. The material from the prospective study consisted of cDNA or gDNA derived from T cells, B-cell-depleted T cells, or PBMCs. Samples were obtained from the ongoing ImmuneRACE study (first 160 participants) and from about 1,300 subjects provided by 6 global collaborators. Sample metadata almost always included a de-identified subject ID, COVID-19 status, age in years and sex. The repertoires were released in a freely available public database meant as a resource for research on the immune response to SARS-CoV-2. Subjects who had been exposed to COVID-19, were actively infected with it, or had recovered from it provided the deeply sampled blood TCRbeta repertoires that made up the dataset. Where available, HLA class I and class II types were taken from metadata supplied by the sample provider and were not determined by assay-based typing. Findings and caveats that apply to the study as a whole: The amount of clinical and demographic metadata varied by source and participant and was provided uncurated.

Clipping removes 3 bases from V and 4 bases from J, with 13 as the unmatched junction base count. Taken from the germline V gene, the CDR1 and CDR2 loops are SGDLS and YYNGEE. The CDR3 sequence holds 18 residues, the cysteine and phenylalanine included. Solely the CDR3 DNA is kept, with 54 bases framed from the first base. Each collaborating institution followed its own protocols to collect whole blood in K2EDTA tubes. For TCRbeta analysis, collaborators shipped samples in one of three forms: frozen whole blood, isolated PBMCs, or DNA extracted from either of those sample types. TCRbeta CDR3 regions were amplified from genomic DNA using the immunoSEQ Assay, a bias-controlled multiplex PCR. The study's own analysis went as follows. Within the assay, amplification of reference gene primers was used to estimate how many nucleated cells each sample contained. To quantify the absolute abundance of each unique TCRbeta CDR3 rearrangement, sequence reads were collapsed and filtered. For each sample, productive Simpson clonality was calculated as the square root of Simpson's diversity index over productive rearrangements. The immuneACCESS repertoire file appears here via TCRdb, limited to in-frame rearrangements. These files lack a portion of the clones; in checked studies, under half of the deficit traces to unresolved V genes, and the cause of the others is not known. That table is the source of V, J and clone size, and D and trimming were worked out from the DNA. The sample table shows about 140,000 clones, and around 84% are seen once. Around 9.6% of the sample rests with the top ten.

In this chain, TRBV9 is recombined with TRBJ1-6; a stretch of 7 junction bases matches TRBD1. Sequencing was done on a sample of peripheral blood. The sequence came from a man aged 55 to 70 with active or convalescent COVID-19. The CDR3 reads CASSGRQGRDQYNSPLHF. The DNA reads TGTGCCAGCAGCGGACGACAGGGTAGGGACCAATATAATTCACCCCTCCACTTT.